The source of this T cell receptor (beta chain) is a study of CD8+CD57+ T cells in acquired aplastic anemia. Study at large: The average for DNA from sorted CD4+ and CD8+ cells was roughly 3 ug.

CD8+CD57+ cell expansion had been shown by flow cytometry in patients chosen for sequencing. Severe acquired aplastic anemia was present in every patient. The V segment lost 3 bases and the J segment 5 bases; nucleotides outside the gene matches: 3. Germline loops: CDR1 DFQATT, CDR2 SNEGSKA (reference sequence). The CDR3 loop spans 13 amino acids. Genomic DNA, serving as template, underwent TCR beta VDJ and CDR3 profiling. Via MiXCR, TCRdb re-called the reads, giving one row per CDR3 protein. The table has around 430,000 distinct CDR3 sequences, roughly a third seen once. Study findings and constraints: Controls and patients did not differ significantly in CD8+ Simpson's diversity. A set of more than 25 CD8+ CDR3 sequences was shared between patients and controls, and these sequences appeared highly expressed in patients.

This clonotype was detected many times. Antigen: not known. Sequencing input: sorted CD4+, CD8+, or CD8+CD57+ T cells (not recorded which) from PBMCs. The chain carries TRBV20-1 and TRBJ1-5, with 8 bases fitting TRBD1. The origin of this receptor is a human donor with aplastic anemia. This CDR3 reads CSARGDRYQPQHF. The CDR3, as DNA: TGCAGTGCTAGGGGGGACAGGTATCAGCCCCAGCATTTT.